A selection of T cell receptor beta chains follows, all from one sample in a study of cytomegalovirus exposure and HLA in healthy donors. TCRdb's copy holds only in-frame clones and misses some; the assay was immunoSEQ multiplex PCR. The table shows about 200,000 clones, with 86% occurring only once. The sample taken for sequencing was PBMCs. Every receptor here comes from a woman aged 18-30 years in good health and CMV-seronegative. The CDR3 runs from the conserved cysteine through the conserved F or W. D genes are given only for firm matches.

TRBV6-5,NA,CASSSDNGANYGYTF
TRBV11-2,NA,CASSLGVGTLRNEQFF
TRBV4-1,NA,CASSRRGTSNTGELFF
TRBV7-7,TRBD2,CASSQNRGLAGGTANTGELFF
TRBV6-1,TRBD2,CASSEPSGRGETQYF
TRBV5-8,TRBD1,CASSPRTGSGGYTF
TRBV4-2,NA,CASSRDSHYEQYF
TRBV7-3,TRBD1,CASSQGQGGEQYF
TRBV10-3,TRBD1,CAISELGTGTGTYEQYF
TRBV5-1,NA,CASSLAGSYQETQYF
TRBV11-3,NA,CASSLVGGSTEAFF
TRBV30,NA,CAWGGMGPNQFF
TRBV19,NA,CASSPTTENQPQHF
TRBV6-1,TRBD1,CASRDLQGAYGYTF
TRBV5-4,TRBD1,CASSLGGGDNQPQHF
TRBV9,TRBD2,CASSVGGGLVTDTQYF
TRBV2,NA,CAHPLHGGYGYTF
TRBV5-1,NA,CASSPGTGHRNTEAFF
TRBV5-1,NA,CASSRYGDGYNEQFF
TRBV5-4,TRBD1,CASSLTGQGLYQETQYF
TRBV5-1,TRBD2,CASSRGSGAQETQYF
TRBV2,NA,CASSVRTVNTEAFF
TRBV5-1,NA,CASSLWRGVAQETQYF